What follows are 21 T cell receptor beta chains derived from one specimen sequenced in a study of blood T cell repertoires in COVID-19. Clones were sequenced by immunoSEQ multiplex PCR, and TCRdb holds only the in-frame ones, with some missing. The sample carries fewer than 250,000 clones, 85% to 90% recorded once. The sequenced material came from PBMCs or T cells enriched from blood (not recorded which). These receptors originate from a man between 45 and 60 years old who had been exposed to COVID-19.

The CDR3 DNA reads as TGCAGCGTACAAAGGGACAGGGACTTCTATGGCTACACCTTC. This encodes CSVQRDRDFYGYTF. The chain uses TRBV29-1 and TRBJ1-2; 9 positions match TRBD1. The CDR3 consists of 14 residues. J was trimmed by 4 bases and V by 6 bases; bases with no gene match: 9. Per the germline V gene, CDR1 is SQVTM and CDR2 is ANQGSEA.

The rearrangement links TRBV4-1 to TRBJ2-2; 7 bases align to TRBD2. V was clipped by 4 bases and J by 3 bases; unmatched bases: 5. This CDR3 spans 15 amino acids. Germline values: CDR1 MGHRA, CDR2 YSYEKL. The CDR3 loop reads CASSPGGTHTGELFF. For the CDR3, the DNA is TGCGCCAGCAGCCCCGGGGGGACTCACACCGGGGAGCTGTTTTTT.

The rearrangement links TRBV4-1 to TRBJ1-2, with D perhaps matching TRBD1 (6 bases). The length of the CDR3 is 15 residues. V gave up 1 base and J gave up 6 bases, with 15 bases separating them. Germline V gene sequence: CDR1 MGHRA, CDR2 YSYEKL. The CDR3 protein is CASSQAWGRRNGYTF. The CDR3 DNA follows: TGCGCCAGCAGCCAAGCCTGGGGGCGAAGAAATGGCTACACCTTC.

The rearrangement uses TRBV5-4 and TRBJ1-5, with D perhaps TRBD1 (5 bases). The CDR3 totals 14 residues. Germline lookup yields CDR1 SGHNT and CDR2 YYREEE (reference sequence). The V gene lost 2 bases and the J gene lost 10 bases, with 16 bases spanning the gap. Here the CDR3 reads CASSLRGVAEPQHF. CDR3 nucleotide sequence: TGTGCCAGCAGCTTAAGGGGCGTCGCGGAACCCCAGCATTTT.

This chain joins TRBV7-9 and TRBJ2-5; TRBD1 matches 11 bases. The CDR3 spans 17 residues. Germline V gene data show CDR1 as SEHNR and CDR2 as FQNEAQ (reference sequence). V shed 1 base and J 5 bases; nucleotides not matched to a gene: 9. The CDR3 DNA follows: TGTGCCAGCAGCTTAGTGCCGGGACAGGGGGTCTGGGAGACCCAGTACTTC. It encodes CASSLVPGQGVWETQYF.

The CDR3 sequence: CASRLDMYSNQPQHF. The CDR3 region has the DNA TGTGCCAGCAGACTGGACATGTATAGCAATCAGCCCCAGCATTTT. The V gene is TRBV6-5, the J gene TRBJ1-5, with D possibly matching TRBD1 (5 bases). The CDR3 runs 15 residues. Germline values: CDR1 MNHEY, CDR2 SVGAGI. V lost 6 bases and J lost 0, with 12 bases in between.

The chain uses TRBV7-9 and TRBJ1-4; 12 bases agree with TRBD1. CDR1 is SEHNR, CDR2 FQNEAQ, per germline (reference sequence). The CDR3 is 19 amino acids. With 4 bases clipped from V and 3 bases from J, the junction kept 12 bases outside the gene matches. The CDR3: CASSSAGTGGPWANEKLFF. The CDR3 DNA is TGTGCCAGCAGCTCTGCCGGGACAGGGGGCCCTTGGGCTAATGAAAAACTGTTTTTT.

The CDR3 sequence: CASSYFLNTGYTF. The CDR3, as DNA: TGTGCCAGCAGTTACTTCTTAAACACTGGCTACACCTTC. J is TRBJ1-2 and V is TRBV6-5, with D unclear. The germline V gene encodes CDR1 MNHEY and CDR2 SVGAGI. Trimming took 1 base from V and 7 from J, leaving 10 bases between them. This CDR3 spans 13 amino acids.

The count of this clone is one. The CDR3 DNA follows: TGCACCAGCGAGAGTCCCCGCAATCAGCCCCAGCATTTT. This translates into CTSESPRNQPQHF. The chain links TRBV1 to TRBJ1-5. TRBV1 is a pseudogene segment. The CDR3 is 13 residues long.

This sequence joins TRBV30 and TRBJ1-2, with D perhaps matching TRBD1 (5 bases). Germline lookup yields CDR1 GTSNPN and CDR2 SVGIG (reference sequence). This CDR3 is built from 11 residues. Trimming left V 4 bases short and J 12 bases short, with 15 bases between. This chain's CDR3 is CAWKSGFVDTF. CDR3 DNA: TGTGCCTGGAAATCAGGGTTTGTGGACACCTTC.

This clone was seen only once. The gene calls are TRBV7-9 and TRBJ2-4; a weak D match, TRBD2 (5 bases). V was shortened by 11 bases and J by 2 bases, with 7 bases between the two germline ends. Germline V lookup: CDR1 SEHNR, CDR2 FQNEAQ (reference sequence). The CDR3 extends over 11 amino acids. The CDR3 region has the DNA TGTGCCGGGGAGACCAAAAACATTCAGTACTTC. The encoded protein is CAGETKNIQYF.

The chain combines TRBV18 with TRBJ2-5; D unclear. V lost 6 bases, J lost 5 bases, and 13 bases lay in between. Germline CDR1 and CDR2: KGHSH and LQKENI. The CDR3 is 13 residues long. The CDR3 spells CASSSPVRETQYF. The CDR3 region has the DNA TGTGCCAGCTCGTCCCCAGTGAGGGAGACCCAGTACTTC. The full variable domain, with the rest looked up from reference TRBV18 and TRBJ2-5, is NAGVMQNPRHLVRRRGQEARLRCSPMKGHSHVYWYRQLPEEGLKFMVYLQKENIIDESGMPKERFSAEFPKEGPSILRIQQVVRGDSAAYFCASSSPVRETQYFGPGTRLLVL.

The chain links TRBV18 to TRBJ2-1, with 11 bases that match TRBD2. There are 16 residues in the CDR3. Unmatched junction bases numbered 5, after V lost 2 bases and J lost 5 bases. CDR1 is KGHSH and CDR2 is LQKENI in the germline V gene. The CDR3 nucleotides read TGTGCCAGCTCACCAACGGGACTAGCGGTAAACAATGAGCAGTTCTTC. This codes for CASSPTGLAVNNEQFF.

The J gene is TRBJ2-3, the V gene TRBV5-1; 14 bases agree with TRBD2. The V and J ends lost 4 bases and 2 bases, in that order; junction bases with no gene match: 6. This CDR3 is built from 17 residues. Germline CDR1 SGHRS, CDR2 YFSETQ. This chain's CDR3 is CASSTGTSGGITDTQYF. The CDR3 bases are TGCGCCAGCAGCACCGGGACTAGCGGGGGAATCACAGATACGCAGTATTTT.

The CDR3 DNA reads as TGTGCCACCAGTGAACCTGGACAGGGGACAAACTCCTACGAGCAGTACGTC. Translated: CATSEPGQGTNSYEQYV. The chain employs TRBV24-1 and TRBJ2-7, with TRBD1 matching 9 bases. Germline V gene sequence: CDR1 KGHDR, CDR2 SFDVKD. The V and J ends lost 4 bases and 0 bases, in that order; junction bases with no gene match: 9. The CDR3 extends over 17 amino acids.

The chain employs TRBV5-1 and TRBJ1-4, with D unresolved. The ends were cut back, 3 bases at V and 7 bases at J, with 16 bases in the middle. Germline loops: CDR1 SGHRS, CDR2 YFSETQ. CDR3 size: 15 residues. DNA for the CDR3: TGCGCCAGCAGCTATTTCGAGGGAGGGAGTGAAAAACTGTTTTTT. It codes for CASSYFEGGSEKLFF.

The V call is TRBV28, the J call TRBJ1-1; the D gene is possibly TRBD1 (5 bases). Trimming cost V 10 bases and J 6 bases, with 18 bases left between them. This CDR3 is built from 13 residues. Germline assignment: CDR1 MDHEN and CDR2 SYDVKM. In nucleotides, the CDR3 is TGTGCCACTAGACTAGGGACCTTCCCTGAAGCTTTCTTT. Translation gives CATRLGTFPEAFF.

The chain joins TRBV19 to TRBJ2-7; TRBD1 matches at 10 bases. The CDR3 covers 15 residues. The germline CDR1 and CDR2 sequences are LNHDA and SQIVND (reference sequence). The V and J ends lost 6 bases and 3 bases, in that order; junction bases with no gene match: 8. Here the CDR3 reads CASRNPGQGGYEQYF. In nucleotides, the CDR3 is TGTGCCAGTAGAAATCCTGGACAGGGGGGCTACGAGCAGTACTTC.

This chain uses TRBV15 with TRBJ1-5, with 7 positions matching TRBD1. Trimming at V came to 0 bases and at J to 3 bases, leaving 5 bases not matched to a gene. Per germline, CDR1 LNHNV and CDR2 YYDKDF (reference sequence). The CDR3 runs 16 residues. CDR3: CATSRDATGYNQPQHF. The CDR3 DNA reads TGTGCCACCAGCAGAGATGCGACAGGGTACAATCAGCCCCAGCATTTT.

The rearrangement uses TRBV5-1 and TRBJ2-2, with D maybe TRBD2 (6 bases). Germline V gene sequence: CDR1 SGHRS, CDR2 YFSETQ. V lost 4 bases and J lost 5, with 18 bases in between. CDR3 size: 16 residues. The CDR3 spells CASSPPGTVITGELFF. The CDR3 nucleotides read TGCGCCAGCAGCCCCCCCGGGACTGTTATAACCGGGGAGCTGTTTTTT.

The rearrangement uses TRBV5-8 and TRBJ1-4; 9 bases are a match to TRBD1. The trim removed 4 bases at V and 4 bases at J, leaving 5 bases unmatched. From germline, CDR1 is SGHTS and CDR2 YDEGEE. The CDR3 loop spans 15 amino acids. CDR3 loop: CASSAGTGFNEKLFF. CDR3 nucleotide sequence: TGTGCCAGCAGCGCCGGGACAGGGTTTAATGAAAAACTGTTTTTT.